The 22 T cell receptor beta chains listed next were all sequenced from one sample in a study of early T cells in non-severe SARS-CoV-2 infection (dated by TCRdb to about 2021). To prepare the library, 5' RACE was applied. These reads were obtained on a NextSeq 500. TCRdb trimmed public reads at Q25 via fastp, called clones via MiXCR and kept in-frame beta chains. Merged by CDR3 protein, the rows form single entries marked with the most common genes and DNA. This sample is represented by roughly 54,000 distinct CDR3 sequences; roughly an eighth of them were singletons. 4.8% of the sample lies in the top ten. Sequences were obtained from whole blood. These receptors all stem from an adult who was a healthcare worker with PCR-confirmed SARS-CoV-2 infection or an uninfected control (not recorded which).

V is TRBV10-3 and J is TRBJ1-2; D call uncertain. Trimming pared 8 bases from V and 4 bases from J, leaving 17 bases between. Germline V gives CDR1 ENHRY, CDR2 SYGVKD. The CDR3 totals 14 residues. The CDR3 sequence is CAIDSGTGSYGYTF. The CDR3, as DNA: TGTGCCATCGATAGTGGCACGGGTAGCTATGGCTACACCTTC.

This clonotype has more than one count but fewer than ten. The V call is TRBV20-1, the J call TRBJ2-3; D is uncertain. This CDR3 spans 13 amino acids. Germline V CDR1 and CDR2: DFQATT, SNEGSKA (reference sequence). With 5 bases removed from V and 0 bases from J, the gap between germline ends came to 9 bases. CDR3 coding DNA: TGCAGTGCTTGGCAGTACAGCACAGATACGCAGTATTTT. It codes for CSAWQYSTDTQYF.

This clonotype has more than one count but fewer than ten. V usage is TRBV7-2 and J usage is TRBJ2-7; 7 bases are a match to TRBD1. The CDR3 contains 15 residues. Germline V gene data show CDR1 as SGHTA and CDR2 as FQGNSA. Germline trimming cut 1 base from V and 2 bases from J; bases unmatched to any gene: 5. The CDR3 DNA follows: TGTGCCAGCAGCTTAGGACAGGGTGCGGCCTACGAGCAGTACTTC. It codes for CASSLGQGAAYEQYF.

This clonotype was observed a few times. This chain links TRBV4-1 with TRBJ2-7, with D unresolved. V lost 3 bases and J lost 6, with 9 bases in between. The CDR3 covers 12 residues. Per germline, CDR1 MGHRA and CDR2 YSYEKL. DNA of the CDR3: TGCGCCAGCAGCCATCCCCCTGCCGAGCAGTACTTC. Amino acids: CASSHPPAEQYF.

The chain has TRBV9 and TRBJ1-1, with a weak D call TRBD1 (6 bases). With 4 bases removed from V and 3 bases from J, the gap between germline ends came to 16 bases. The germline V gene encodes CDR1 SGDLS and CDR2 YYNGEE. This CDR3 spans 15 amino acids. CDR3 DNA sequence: TGTGCCAGCAGCCGAAGACAGGCGGGGGACACTGAAGCTTTCTTT. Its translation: CASSRRQAGDTEAFF.

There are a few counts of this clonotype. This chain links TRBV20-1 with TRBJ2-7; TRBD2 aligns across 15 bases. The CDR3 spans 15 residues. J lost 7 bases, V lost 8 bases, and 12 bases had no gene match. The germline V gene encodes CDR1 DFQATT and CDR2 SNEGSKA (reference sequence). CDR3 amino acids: CSSDPGLAGGREQYF. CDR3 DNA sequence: TGCAGTTCCGACCCGGGACTAGCGGGAGGAAGGGAGCAGTACTTC.

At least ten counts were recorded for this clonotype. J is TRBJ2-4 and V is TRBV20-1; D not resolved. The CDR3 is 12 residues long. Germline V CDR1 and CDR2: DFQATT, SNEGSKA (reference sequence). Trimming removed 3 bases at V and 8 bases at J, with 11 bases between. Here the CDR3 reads CSASEGLDIQYF. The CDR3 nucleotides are TGCAGTGCTAGTGAAGGGTTGGACATTCAGTACTTC.

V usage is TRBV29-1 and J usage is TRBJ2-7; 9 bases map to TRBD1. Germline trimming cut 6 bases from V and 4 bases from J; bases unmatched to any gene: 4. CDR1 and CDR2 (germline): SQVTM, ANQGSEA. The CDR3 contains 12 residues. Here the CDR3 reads CSVQGARYEQYF. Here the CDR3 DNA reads TGCAGCGTACAGGGGGCGAGGTACGAGCAGTACTTC.

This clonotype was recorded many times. The CDR3 sequence: CSARDPGTGGYEQYF. DNA of the CDR3: TGCAGTGCTAGAGATCCTGGGACAGGGGGATACGAGCAGTACTTC. V is TRBV20-1 and J is TRBJ2-7; 11 bases map to TRBD1. This CDR3 region has 15 residues. CDR1 is DFQATT and CDR2 is SNEGSKA in the germline V gene (reference sequence). V dropped 0 bases and J dropped 4; count of bases not matched to a gene: 5.

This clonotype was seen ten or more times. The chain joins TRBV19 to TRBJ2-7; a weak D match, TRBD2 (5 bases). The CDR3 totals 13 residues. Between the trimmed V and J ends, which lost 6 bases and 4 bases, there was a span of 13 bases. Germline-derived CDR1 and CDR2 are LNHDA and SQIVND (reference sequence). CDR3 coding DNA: TGTGCCAGTAGCGGCCGGGGTTGGTACGAGCAGTACTTC. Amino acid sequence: CASSGRGWYEQYF.

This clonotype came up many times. As DNA, the CDR3 is TGTGCCAGCAGAACCCGAACCGGGACAGGAAGGATTGAAGCTTTCTTT. Protein product: CASRTRTGTGRIEAFF. This chain joins TRBV6-2 or TRBV6-3 and TRBJ1-1; TRBD1 matches at 8 bases. The CDR3 extends over 16 amino acids. Unmatched junction bases numbered 16, after V lost 6 bases and J lost 7 bases. From germline, CDR1 is MNHEY and CDR2 SVGEGT.

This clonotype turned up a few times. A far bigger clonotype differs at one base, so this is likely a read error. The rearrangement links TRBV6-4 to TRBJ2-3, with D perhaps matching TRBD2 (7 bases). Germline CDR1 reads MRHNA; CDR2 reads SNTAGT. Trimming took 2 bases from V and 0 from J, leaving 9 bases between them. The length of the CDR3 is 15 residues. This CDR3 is CASSDGGASTDTQYF. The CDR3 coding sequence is TGTGCCAGCAGTGACGGGGGGGCTAGCACAGATACGCAGTATTTT.

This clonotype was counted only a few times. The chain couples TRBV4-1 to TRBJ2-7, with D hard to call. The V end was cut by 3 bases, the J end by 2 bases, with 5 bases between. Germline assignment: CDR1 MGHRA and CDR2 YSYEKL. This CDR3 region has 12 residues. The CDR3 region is CASSHTAYEQYF. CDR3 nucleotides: TGCGCCAGCAGCCACACAGCCTACGAGCAGTACTTC.

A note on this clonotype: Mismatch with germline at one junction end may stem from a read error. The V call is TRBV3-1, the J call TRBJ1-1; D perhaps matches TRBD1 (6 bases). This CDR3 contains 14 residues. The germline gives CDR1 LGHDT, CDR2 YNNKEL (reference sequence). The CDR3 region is CASNQAGARTEAFF. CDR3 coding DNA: TGTGCCAGCAACCAAGCGGGGGCGCGTACTGAAGCTTTCTTT.

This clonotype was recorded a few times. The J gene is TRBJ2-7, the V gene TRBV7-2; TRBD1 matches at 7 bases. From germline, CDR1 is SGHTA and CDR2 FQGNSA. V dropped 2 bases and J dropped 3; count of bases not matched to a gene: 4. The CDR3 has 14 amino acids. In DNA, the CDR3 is TGTGCCAGCAGCTTAACCAGGGGGTACTACGAGCAGTACTTC. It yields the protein CASSLTRGYYEQYF.

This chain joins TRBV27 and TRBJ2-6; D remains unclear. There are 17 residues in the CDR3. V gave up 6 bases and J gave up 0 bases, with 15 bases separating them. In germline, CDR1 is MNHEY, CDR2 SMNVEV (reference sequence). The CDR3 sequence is CASRPGQVLSGANVLTF. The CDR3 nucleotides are TGTGCCAGCAGGCCCGGGCAGGTCCTCTCTGGGGCCAACGTCCTGACTTTC.

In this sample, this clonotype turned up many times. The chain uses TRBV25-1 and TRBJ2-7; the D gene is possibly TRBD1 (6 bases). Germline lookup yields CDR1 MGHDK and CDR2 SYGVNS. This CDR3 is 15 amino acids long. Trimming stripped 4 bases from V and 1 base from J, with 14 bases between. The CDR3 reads CASSGAGTQSYEQYF. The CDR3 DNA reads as TGTGCCAGCAGTGGGGCCGGGACACAGTCCTACGAGCAGTACTTC.

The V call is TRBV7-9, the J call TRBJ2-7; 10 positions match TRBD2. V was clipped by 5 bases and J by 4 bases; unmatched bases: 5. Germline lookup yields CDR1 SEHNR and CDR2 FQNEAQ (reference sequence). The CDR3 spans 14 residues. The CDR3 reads CASSPGLAAYEQYF. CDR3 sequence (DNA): TGTGCCAGCAGCCCCGGACTAGCGGCATACGAGCAGTACTTC.

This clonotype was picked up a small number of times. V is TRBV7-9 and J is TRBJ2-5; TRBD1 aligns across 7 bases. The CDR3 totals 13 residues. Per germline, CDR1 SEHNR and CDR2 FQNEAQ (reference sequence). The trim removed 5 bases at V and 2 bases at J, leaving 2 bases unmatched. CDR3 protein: CASSQGQQETQYF. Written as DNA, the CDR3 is TGTGCCAGCAGCCAGGGACAGCAAGAGACCCAGTACTTC.

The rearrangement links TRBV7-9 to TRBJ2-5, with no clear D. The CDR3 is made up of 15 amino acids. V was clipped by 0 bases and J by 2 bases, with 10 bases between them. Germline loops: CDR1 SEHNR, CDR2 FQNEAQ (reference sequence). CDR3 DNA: TGTGCCAGCAGCTTAGCGGTCCAGACTCAAGAGACCCAGTACTTC. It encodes CASSLAVQTQETQYF.

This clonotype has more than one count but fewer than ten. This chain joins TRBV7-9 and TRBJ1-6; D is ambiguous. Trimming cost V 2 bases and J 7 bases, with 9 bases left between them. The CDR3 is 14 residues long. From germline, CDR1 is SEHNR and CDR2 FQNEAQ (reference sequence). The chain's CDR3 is CASSLFIGNSPLHF. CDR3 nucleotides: TGTGCCAGCAGCTTATTCATCGGGAATTCACCCCTCCACTTT. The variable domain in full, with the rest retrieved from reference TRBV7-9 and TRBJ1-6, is DTGVSQNPRHKITKRGQNVTFRCDPISEHNRLYWYRQTLGQGPEFLTYFQNEAQLEKSRLLSDRFSAERPKGSFSTLEIQRTEQGDSAMYLCASSLFIGNSPLHFGNGTRLTVT.

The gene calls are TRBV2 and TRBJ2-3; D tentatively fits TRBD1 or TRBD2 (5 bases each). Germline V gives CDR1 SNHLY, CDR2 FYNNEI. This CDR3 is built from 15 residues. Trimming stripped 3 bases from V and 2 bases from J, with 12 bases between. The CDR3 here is CASSEGDAHTDTQYF. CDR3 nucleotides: TGTGCCAGCAGTGAGGGGGACGCCCACACAGATACGCAGTATTTT.